The 2 T cell receptor beta chains given below trace back to one sample, sequenced in a study of T cell clonotyping in hematopoietic cell transplantation. Repertoires were generated with immunoSEQ multiplex PCR, while TCRdb's copy carries only in-frame clones and drops some. Of some 2,000 clones listed, roughly 92% are singletons. Time point noted: recipient sample about 28 days before transplant, after cytoreduction. The specimen comprised peripheral blood mononuclear cells, sampled before stem cell transplant. These receptors all come from a woman between 45 and 60 years old with acute myeloid leukemia. Some clones in this sample may be carry-over from other donors' samples.

This chain links TRBV12-5 with TRBJ2-7; 9 nucleotides align to TRBD1. Per the germline V gene, CDR1 is LGHNT and CDR2 is FRNRAP. The CDR3 spans 15 residues. V shed 6 bases and J 5 bases; nucleotides not matched to a gene: 11. The CDR3 sequence: CASGVQGTGHHEQYF. The CDR3 DNA follows: TGTGCTAGTGGCGTGCAGGGGACAGGGCATCACGAGCAGTACTTC.

The chain combines TRBV4-1 with TRBJ1-1; TRBD1 matches at 7 bases. Germline CDR1 and CDR2: MGHRA and YSYEKL. This CDR3 has 14 residues. J was trimmed by 9 bases and V by 4 bases; bases with no gene match: 11. The CDR3: CASSRIGTEGKAFF. The CDR3 region has the DNA TGCGCCAGCAGCCGCATCGGGACAGAGGGGAAAGCTTTCTTT.